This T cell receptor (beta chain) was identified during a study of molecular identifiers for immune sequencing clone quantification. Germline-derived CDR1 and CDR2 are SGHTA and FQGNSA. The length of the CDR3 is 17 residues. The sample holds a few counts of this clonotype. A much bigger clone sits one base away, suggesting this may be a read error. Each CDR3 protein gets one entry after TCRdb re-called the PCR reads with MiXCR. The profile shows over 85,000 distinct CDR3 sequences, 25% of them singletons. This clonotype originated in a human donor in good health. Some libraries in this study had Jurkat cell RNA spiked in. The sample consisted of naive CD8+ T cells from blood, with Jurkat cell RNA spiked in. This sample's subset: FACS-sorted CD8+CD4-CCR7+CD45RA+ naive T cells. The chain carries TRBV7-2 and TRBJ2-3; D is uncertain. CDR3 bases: TGTGCCGGCAGCCCAAATCCTCAAGTACTGGGCACAGATACGCAGTATTTT. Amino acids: CAGSPNPQVLGTDTQYF.